These 5 T cell receptor beta chains originate from one sample sequenced in a study of spatial heterogeneity in lung cancer. The time point here: sample taken at primary tumor resection. Sequencing covered unsorted whole RNA taken from tumor, nontumor lung or frozen PBMC. One entry per CDR3 protein, called by TCRdb with MiXCR from the 5' RACE reads. The sample contains just under 40,000 distinct CDR3 sequences, approximately 6.3% of which appear only once. The source material was PBMCs, sampled at surgery. These receptor sequences come from a male donor with early-stage non-small cell lung cancer.

Worth noting for this clonotype: A much larger clonotype is one base distant, so this may be a read error. The conserved final phenylalanine or tryptophan is absent from the CDR3, which likely points to a read error. The V call is TRBV30, the J call TRBJ2-3; D remains unclear. This CDR3 region has 11 residues. Trimming removed 3 bases at V and 4 bases at J, with 5 bases between. Germline V CDR1 and CDR2: GTSNPN, SVGIG (reference sequence). This CDR3 is CAWSWADTQYL. In DNA, the CDR3 is TGTGCCTGGAGCTGGGCAGATACGCAGTATTTG.

There are a few counts of this clonotype. The gene calls are TRBV7-9 and TRBJ1-4; weak D call: TRBD1 (5 bases). Germline V lookup: CDR1 SEHNR, CDR2 FQNEAQ (reference sequence). Trimming stripped 1 base from V and 10 bases from J, with 13 bases between. The CDR3 consists of 14 residues. CDR3 nucleotide sequence: TGTGCCAGCAGCTTAGAGGTCTACGGGGGAAAACTGTTTTTT. Amino acid sequence: CASSLEVYGGKLFF.

This clonotype was counted many times. The V gene is TRBV7-9, the J gene TRBJ2-7; 7 bases agree with TRBD1. Unmatched junction bases numbered 9, after V lost 5 bases and J lost 5 bases. CDR1 is SEHNR, CDR2 FQNEAQ, per germline (reference sequence). This CDR3 has 14 residues. CDR3 coding DNA: TGTGCCAGCAGCATTCCTAGGGGGCGGCACGAGCAGTACTTC. It translates to CASSIPRGRHEQYF.

This clonotype was detected ten times or more. This sequence joins TRBV6-1 and TRBJ2-7; TRBD2 matches 11 bases. Germline trimming cut 4 bases from V and 6 bases from J; bases unmatched to any gene: 5. Germline V gene lookup returns CDR1 MNHNS and CDR2 SASEGT. This CDR3 has 14 residues. CDR3 coding DNA: TGTGCCAGCAGTGGTGGGGGACTAGCGGTCGAGCAGTACTTC. It translates to CASSGGGLAVEQYF.

This clonotype was detected ten times or more. The CDR3 sequence is CSARDRTVGGNTIYF. The CDR3 DNA reads TGCAGTGCTAGAGATCGGACAGTCGGCGGGAACACCATATATTTT. The chain is built from TRBV20-1 and TRBJ1-3; D may be TRBD1 (6 bases). This CDR3 has 15 residues. V lost 0 bases and J lost 7, with 16 bases in between. Per germline, CDR1 DFQATT and CDR2 SNEGSKA (reference sequence).